These 32 T cell receptor beta chains came from one sample sequenced in a study of blood T cell repertoires in COVID-19 (dated by TCRdb to 2018 to 2021). Libraries were constructed by the immunoSEQ multiplex PCR assay. This is the immuneACCESS table as TCRdb keeps it, with only in-frame sequences that have V and J called. A part of the clones is gone; compared with another copy, unresolved V genes explain less than half, and the rest is unexplained. The sample yields 250,000 to 300,000 clones; over 80% were counted once. Jointly, the top ten make up 3.7% of the sample. The sequencing sample was made of peripheral blood. Receptors originate from a woman in her forties with acute or convalescent COVID-19.

The V call is TRBV25-1, the J call TRBJ2-1, with 9 bases identical to TRBD2. The junction had 9 bases not matched to a gene; V was cut back by 6 bases and J by 9 bases. The CDR3 has 14 amino acids. Germline V gene lookup returns CDR1 MGHDK and CDR2 SYGVNS. The CDR3: CASRGPGLASEQFF. In DNA form, the CDR3 reads TGTGCCAGCAGGGGACCGGGACTAGCTTCTGAGCAGTTCTTC.

CDR3 sequence (DNA): TGTGCCAGCACCACCGGGGGGGTAATGAACACTGAAGCTTTCTTT. Its translation is CASTTGGVMNTEAFF. The genes are TRBV28 and TRBJ1-1; tentative D call: TRBD1 (5 bases). The CDR3 consists of 15 residues. Germline loops: CDR1 MDHEN, CDR2 SYDVKM. Between the trimmed V and J ends, which lost 7 bases and 0 bases, there was a span of 15 bases.

The V gene is TRBV6-5, the J gene TRBJ1-2; 8 bases fit TRBD1. Trimming removed 4 bases from V and 3 bases from J; junction bases left unmatched: 4. From germline, CDR1 is MNHEY and CDR2 SVGAGI. This CDR3 region has 14 residues. DNA of the CDR3: TGTGCCAGCAGTTTCAACAGGGGGGACTATGGCTACACCTTC. Protein sequence: CASSFNRGDYGYTF.

V gene TRBV6-5 combines with J gene TRBJ2-5; D unclear. Germline assignment: CDR1 MNHEY and CDR2 SVGAGI. Trimming removed 7 bases at V and 3 bases at J, with 6 bases between. The CDR3 runs 11 residues. Here the CDR3 reads CASTREETQYF. As DNA, the CDR3 is TGTGCCAGCACGCGAGAAGAGACCCAGTACTTC.

The genes are TRBV29-1 and TRBJ1-1; 8 bases match TRBD1. Germline values: CDR1 SQVTM, CDR2 ANQGSEA. The CDR3 spans 15 residues. V lost 6 bases to trimming and J lost 1 base; unmatched junction nucleotides: 10. CDR3 region: CSVGPHRGGNTEAFF. The CDR3 DNA sequence: TGCAGCGTGGGACCACACAGGGGGGGGAACACTGAAGCTTTCTTT.

J is TRBJ2-5 and V is TRBV30, with 9 nucleotides matching TRBD1. Germline V lookup: CDR1 GTSNPN, CDR2 SVGIG (reference sequence). The CDR3 contains 15 residues. The V and J ends lost 4 bases and 13 bases, in that order; junction bases with no gene match: 19. This CDR3 is CAWNKGIKMGDRVYF. The CDR3 bases are TGTGCCTGGAACAAAGGGATAAAAATGGGGGACAGGGTGTACTTC.

The V gene is TRBV7-2, the J gene TRBJ2-1; maybe TRBD2 (7 bases). Germline lookup yields CDR1 SGHTA and CDR2 FQGNSA. The CDR3 consists of 13 residues. Trimming left V 8 bases short and J 1 base short, with 9 bases between. In DNA form, the CDR3 reads TGTGCCAGCGGGGGGGCTTCCTACAATGAGCAGTTCTTC. Translating it yields CASGGASYNEQFF.

This rearrangement joins TRBV3-1 (or the pseudogene TRBV3-2) to TRBJ1-1, with 7 nucleotides matching TRBD1. V shed 11 bases, J shed 2 bases, and the junction held 5 bases outside the gene matches. From germline, CDR1 is LGHDT and CDR2 YNNKEL (reference sequence). The CDR3 consists of 12 residues. The CDR3 DNA reads as TGTGCCGCAACAGGGGACAACACTGAAGCTTTCTTT. Translated, it gives CAATGDNTEAFF.

The chain employs TRBV4-2 and TRBJ1-4; D uncertain. CDR1 and CDR2 from the germline V gene are LGHNA and YNFKEQ. With 1 base removed from V and 5 bases from J, the gap between germline ends came to 8 bases. The CDR3 runs 14 residues. The CDR3 here is CASSQAEVNEKLFF. As DNA, the CDR3 is TGTGCCAGCAGCCAAGCGGAGGTCAATGAAAAACTGTTTTTT.

The rearrangement links TRBV18 to TRBJ1-4; 9 nucleotides line up with TRBD1. The CDR3 is made up of 15 amino acids. CDR1 and CDR2 (germline): KGHSH, LQKENI. The V segment lost 6 bases and the J segment 10 bases; nucleotides outside the gene matches: 12. The DNA for the CDR3 is TGTGCCAGCTCTCGGACAGGGGACCGCCTTGGAAAACTGTTTTTT. Its protein product is CASSRTGDRLGKLFF.

The rearrangement links TRBV6-5 to TRBJ1-2; TRBD1 aligns across 7 bases. The germline V gene has CDR1 MNHEY and CDR2 SVGAGI. Germline trimming cut 0 bases from V and 4 bases from J; bases unmatched to any gene: 5. This CDR3 has 15 amino acids. CDR3 nucleotides: TGTGCCAGCAGTTACTCGACGTCAGGGGGCTATGGCTACACCTTC. It is translated as CASSYSTSGGYGYTF.

The genes are TRBV3-1 (or the pseudogene TRBV3-2) and TRBJ2-5; the D is unclear. V was pared by 4 bases and J by 4 bases, with 19 bases between. This CDR3 comprises 16 residues. CDR1 is LGHDT, CDR2 YNNKEL, per germline (reference sequence). The chain's CDR3 is CASSLLTPTPPETQYF. For the CDR3, the DNA is TGTGCCAGCAGCCTACTTACCCCGACTCCGCCAGAGACCCAGTACTTC.

Turning to this clone: Different DNA sequences within this sample yield the same CDR3. V is TRBV9 and J is TRBJ2-5; possible D gene TRBD1, 6 bases. Germline V gene data show CDR1 as SGDLS and CDR2 as YYNGEE. The ends were cut back, 0 bases at V and 2 bases at J, with 8 bases in the middle. The CDR3 length is 14 residues. CDR3: CASSVGTAQETQYF. CDR3 DNA sequence: TGTGCCAGCAGCGTAGGGACAGCACAAGAGACCCAGTACTTC.

This clone was detected only once. The chain combines TRBV18 with TRBJ1-2; 7 nucleotides match TRBD1. CDR3 size: 15 residues. V lost 3 bases and J lost 6; bases outside the gene matches: 10. The germline V gene has CDR1 KGHSH and CDR2 LQKENI. CDR3 residues: CASSPRVVTGHGYTF. The CDR3 DNA sequence: TGTGCCAGCTCACCTAGAGTTGTGACAGGGCATGGCTACACCTTC.

The chain couples TRBV2 to TRBJ1-2, with 8 bases matching TRBD1. This CDR3 comprises 16 residues. V was pared by 3 bases and J by 8 bases, with 14 bases of the junction left unmatched. The germline CDR1 and CDR2 sequences are SNHLY and FYNNEI. CDR3 loop: CASSDERQGWLGGYTF. CDR3 in DNA: TGTGCCAGCAGTGACGAGAGACAGGGGTGGTTGGGCGGCTACACCTTC. Full variable domain (outside the CDR3, taken from reference TRBV2 and TRBJ1-2): EPEVTQTPSHQVTQMGQEVILRCVPISNHLYFYWYRQILGQKVEFLVSFYNNEISEKSEIFDDQFSVERPDGSNFTLKIRSTKLEDSAMYFCASSDERQGWLGGYTFGSGTRLTVV.

The J gene is TRBJ2-5, the V gene TRBV30, with 8 bases matching TRBD2. This CDR3 has 14 amino acids. The junction had 5 bases not matched to a gene; V was cut back by 2 bases and J by 3 bases. Germline V CDR1 and CDR2: GTSNPN, SVGIG (reference sequence). The CDR3 is CAWSSGGPEETQYF. DNA for the CDR3: TGTGCCTGGAGTAGCGGGGGCCCAGAAGAGACCCAGTACTTC.

This chain uses TRBV2 with TRBJ1-1, with D unclear. V dropped 5 bases and J dropped 4 bases, with 8 bases sitting between them. There are 12 residues in the CDR3. CDR1 and CDR2 from the germline V gene are SNHLY and FYNNEI. The CDR3 nucleotides read TGTGCCAGCAGTTGGTCTACCACTGAAGCTTTCTTT. Amino acids: CASSWSTTEAFF. Full variable domain (remainder filled in from reference TRBV2 and TRBJ1-1): EPEVTQTPSHQVTQMGQEVILRCVPISNHLYFYWYRQILGQKVEFLVSFYNNEISEKSEIFDDQFSVERPDGSNFTLKIRSTKLEDSAMYFCASSWSTTEAFFGQGTRLTVV.

The chain recombines TRBV5-6 with TRBJ2-5, with 8 bases identical to TRBD2. The CDR3 loop spans 15 amino acids. Germline-derived CDR1 and CDR2 are SGHDT and YYEEEE. The J segment lost 4 bases and the V segment lost 4 bases, leaving 9 bases of the junction unmatched. CDR3 residues: CASSPRTGGVETQYF. In nucleotides, the CDR3 is TGTGCCAGCAGCCCCAGGACGGGAGGGGTAGAGACCCAGTACTTC.

The V call is TRBV28, the J call TRBJ1-4, with 9 bases matching TRBD1. This CDR3 is built from 14 residues. The junction had 2 bases not matched to a gene; V was cut back by 3 bases and J by 6 bases. CDR1 is MDHEN and CDR2 is SYDVKM in the germline V gene. CDR3 nucleotides: TGTGCCAGCAGTTTTGGGGACAGGGATGAAAAACTGTTTTTT. It encodes CASSFGDRDEKLFF. The complete variable domain, with remaining parts taken from reference TRBV28 and TRBJ1-4, reads DVKVTQSSRYLVKRTGEKVFLECVQDMDHENMFWYRQDPGLGLRLIYFSYDVKMKEKGDIPEGYSVSREKKERFSLILESASTNQTSMYLCASSFGDRDEKLFFGSGTQLSVL.

V is TRBV9 and J is TRBJ2-3, with 8 positions matching TRBD2. The CDR3 spans 16 residues. With V trimmed by 6 bases and J by 2 bases, 11 bases remained unmatched. The germline V gene has CDR1 SGDLS and CDR2 YYNGEE. The CDR3 loop is CASTRGAGGLTDTQYF. CDR3 sequence (DNA): TGTGCCAGCACACGAGGGGCGGGGGGCCTCACAGATACGCAGTATTTT.

V gene TRBV6-1 combines with J gene TRBJ1-2; weak D call: TRBD1 (6 bases). This CDR3 region has 15 residues. The V and J ends lost 2 bases and 2 bases respectively, with 12 bases between them. Germline CDR1 reads MNHNS; CDR2 reads SASEGT. The CDR3 region is CASSEYPGANYGYTF. As DNA, the CDR3 is TGTGCCAGCAGTGAATACCCAGGGGCCAACTATGGCTACACCTTC.

The chain employs TRBV30 and TRBJ2-3; tentatively, D is TRBD2 (6 bases). Deletions cut 2 bases from V and 3 bases from J, with 9 bases between. This CDR3 has 13 amino acids. Germline V gene lookup returns CDR1 GTSNPN and CDR2 SVGIG (reference sequence). As DNA, the CDR3 is TGTGCCTGGAGTAATGGGGGGACAGATACGCAGTATTTT. This translates into CAWSNGGTDTQYF.

The genes are TRBV15 and TRBJ1-1; D remains unclear. Germline CDR1 LNHNV, CDR2 YYDKDF (reference sequence). Trimming removed 8 bases from V and 1 base from J, with 11 bases in between. The CDR3 runs to 13 residues. CDR3 coding DNA: TGTGCCACCCCTAGAGGAGGGAACACTGAAGCTTTCTTT. Translating gives CATPRGGNTEAFF.

The gene calls are TRBV10-2 and TRBJ1-1; 10 nucleotides agree with TRBD1. From germline, CDR1 is WSHSY and CDR2 SAAADI. Trimming cost V 2 bases and J 11 bases; bases outside gene matches: 8. CDR3 length: 14 residues. The CDR3 here is CASSETDRGRNAFF. CDR3 coding DNA: TGCGCCAGCAGTGAGACTGACAGGGGGCGCAACGCTTTCTTT.

The chain carries TRBV2 and TRBJ1-4; 7 bases agree with TRBD1. The CDR3 is made up of 14 amino acids. Losses at the gene ends were 4 bases for V and 8 bases for J; bases not matched to a gene: 7. CDR1 is SNHLY, CDR2 FYNNEI, per germline. The CDR3 here is CASSVGTRGEKLFF. The CDR3 bases are TGTGCCAGCAGTGTGGGGACCAGGGGGGAAAAACTGTTTTTT.

J is TRBJ2-5 and V is TRBV5-6; D gene ambiguous. Trimming cost V 4 bases and J 5 bases, with 12 bases left between them. The germline V gene has CDR1 SGHDT and CDR2 YYEEEE. The CDR3 extends over 13 amino acids. In DNA, the CDR3 is TGTGCCAGCAGCGGGCCTCTACGGGAGACCCAGTACTTC. Its protein is CASSGPLRETQYF. The variable domain in full, completed from reference TRBV5-6 and TRBJ2-5, reads DAGVTQSPTHLIKTRGQQVTLRCSPKSGHDTVSWYQQALGQGPQFIFQYYEEEERQRGNFPDRFSGHQFPNYSSELNVNALLLGDSALYLCASSGPLRETQYFGPGTRLLVL.

The CDR3 is CASSFGTLQETQYF. As DNA, the CDR3 is TGTGCCAGCAGCTTCGGGACTTTGCAAGAGACCCAGTACTTC. The V and J genes are TRBV9 and TRBJ2-5, with D perhaps TRBD2 (6 bases). CDR1 and CDR2 from the germline V gene are SGDLS and YYNGEE. The V and J ends lost 4 bases and 2 bases respectively, with 12 bases between them. This CDR3 contains 14 residues.

V gene TRBV10-3 combines with J gene TRBJ1-1; TRBD1 aligns across 7 bases. Trimming took 5 bases from V and 6 from J; bases not matched to a gene: 12. The CDR3 contains 15 residues. Germline-derived CDR1 and CDR2 are ENHRY and SYGVKD. CDR3 protein: CAISPTGAGRAEAFF. CDR3 nucleotides: TGTGCCATCAGTCCTACAGGGGCCGGGAGGGCTGAAGCTTTCTTT.

The chain employs TRBV24-1 and TRBJ2-3; 9 nucleotides line up with TRBD2. The CDR3 loop spans 18 amino acids. V was clipped by 3 bases and J by 2 bases; unmatched bases: 11. The germline CDR1 and CDR2 sequences are KGHDR and SFDVKD. CDR3 nucleotides: TGTGCCACCAGTGATCCTCAGGGAAGCGGGGGGCCCACAGATACGCAGTATTTT. Amino acids: CATSDPQGSGGPTDTQYF.

V and J are TRBV3-1 (or the pseudogene TRBV3-2) and TRBJ2-2; no firm D call. CDR3 length: 16 amino acids. Deletions cut 2 bases from V and 0 bases from J, with 10 bases between. The germline CDR1 and CDR2 sequences are LGHDT and YNNKEL (reference sequence). The CDR3 loop reads CASSQLPPPNTGELFF. The CDR3 DNA is TGTGCCAGCAGCCAACTCCCCCCCCCGAACACCGGGGAGCTGTTTTTT.

A word on this clone: Distinct nucleotide sequences in the sample also encode this CDR3. The chain uses TRBV5-1 and TRBJ1-1, with a weak D call TRBD1 (5 bases). V shed 2 bases and J shed 4 bases, with 6 bases lying between them. Germline loops: CDR1 SGHRS, CDR2 YFSETQ. The CDR3 length is 12 residues. The CDR3, as DNA: TGCGCCAGCAGCTTAAGGGGCACTGAAGCTTTCTTT. Amino acids: CASSLRGTEAFF.

The J gene is TRBJ1-2, the V gene TRBV11-2; 12 bases match TRBD1. Per the germline V gene, CDR1 is SGHAT and CDR2 is FQNNGV. The CDR3 loop spans 14 amino acids. The trim removed 4 bases at V and 7 bases at J, leaving 4 bases unmatched. CDR3 in amino acids: CASSWGTGGSGYTF. DNA for the CDR3: TGTGCCAGCAGCTGGGGGACAGGGGGCTCTGGCTACACCTTC.